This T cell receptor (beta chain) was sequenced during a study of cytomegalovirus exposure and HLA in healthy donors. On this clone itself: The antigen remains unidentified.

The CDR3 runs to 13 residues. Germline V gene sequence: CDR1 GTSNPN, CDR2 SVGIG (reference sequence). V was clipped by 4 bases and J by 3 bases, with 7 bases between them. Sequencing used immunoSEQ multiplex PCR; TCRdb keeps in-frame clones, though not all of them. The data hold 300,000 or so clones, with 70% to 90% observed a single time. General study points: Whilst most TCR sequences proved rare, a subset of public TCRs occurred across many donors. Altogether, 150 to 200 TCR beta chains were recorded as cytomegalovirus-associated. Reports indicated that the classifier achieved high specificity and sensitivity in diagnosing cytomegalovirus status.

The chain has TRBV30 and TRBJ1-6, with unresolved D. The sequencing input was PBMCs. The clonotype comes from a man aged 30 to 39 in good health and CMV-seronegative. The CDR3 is CAWNSVYNSPLHF. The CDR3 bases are TGTGCCTGGAATTCGGTCTATAATTCACCCCTCCACTTT.